The 29 T cell receptor beta chains presented below share a single source sample, sequenced in a study of graft-versus-host responses after intestinal transplantation. These TCRs' antigens remain unknown. The table came from immunoSEQ multiplex PCR; TCRdb's copy has only in-frame clones and leaves some out. The sample shows under 150,000 clones, about nine tenths of them seen only once. The specimen comprised unstimulated CD4+ T cells sorted from spleen or lymph node cells, sampled before intestinal transplant. All receptors come from a human donor who received an intestinal transplant.

V is TRBV4-1 and J is TRBJ1-3, with D unclear. The V gene's germline CDR1 is MGHRA and CDR2 YSYEKL. The CDR3 runs 13 residues. Trimming cost V 3 bases and J 4 bases, with 7 bases left between them. Here the CDR3 DNA reads TGCGCCAGCAGCCAGGACTCCGGAAACACCATATATTTT. Its protein product is CASSQDSGNTIYF.

The chain employs TRBV7-9 and TRBJ1-1; D not resolved. The CDR3 has 14 residues. Trimming took 2 bases from V and 1 from J, leaving 8 bases between them. The germline CDR1 and CDR2 sequences are SEHNR and FQNEAQ (reference sequence). CDR3 sequence: CASSLIQENTEAFF. The CDR3, as DNA: TGTGCCAGCAGCTTAATTCAGGAGAACACTGAAGCTTTCTTT.

The table lists this clone with a count of one. The rearrangement links TRBV7-2 to TRBJ1-4, with TRBD1 matching 9 bases. Unmatched junction bases numbered 3, after V lost 0 bases and J lost 7 bases. In germline, CDR1 is SGHTA, CDR2 FQGNSA. This CDR3 spans 15 amino acids. DNA for the CDR3: TGTGCCAGCAGCTTAGCCGACAGGGGGGGTGAAAAACTGTTTTTT. It specifies CASSLADRGGEKLFF.

The chain combines TRBV5-1 with TRBJ2-5; 7 bases map to TRBD1. The CDR3 contains 14 residues. V shed 5 bases and J 3 bases; nucleotides not matched to a gene: 7. Per germline, CDR1 SGHRS and CDR2 YFSETQ. DNA for the CDR3: TGCGCCAGCAGGAATACACAGGGGAAAGAGACCCAGTACTTC. Translation gives CASRNTQGKETQYF.

This rearrangement joins TRBV27 to TRBJ2-7; D is unresolved. V shed 5 bases and J shed 2 bases, with 13 bases lying between them. This CDR3 has 14 amino acids. CDR1 is MNHEY and CDR2 is SMNVEV in the germline V gene (reference sequence). CDR3 nucleotide sequence: TGTGCCAGCAGTCCCAAAAACTTCCCCTACGAGCAGTACTTC. It is translated as CASSPKNFPYEQYF.

Only one count was recorded for this clone. J is TRBJ2-3 and V is TRBV6-8; D may be TRBD2 (6 bases). The V and J ends lost 11 bases and 2 bases respectively, with 11 bases between them. Germline values: CDR1 MNHGY, CDR2 SAAAGT. The CDR3 contains 12 residues. CDR3 protein: CAGWDSTDTQYF. CDR3 DNA: TGTGCCGGTTGGGACTCCACAGATACGCAGTATTTT.

This clone showed up just once. The chain is built from TRBV29-1 and TRBJ2-7, with D possibly being TRBD1 (6 bases). V gave up 6 bases and J gave up 6 bases, with 18 bases separating them. This CDR3 contains 13 residues. Germline CDR1 is SQVTM and CDR2 is ANQGSEA. The CDR3 loop is CSVTALQGGEQYF. The CDR3 DNA follows: TGCAGCGTGACCGCTTTACAGGGCGGCGAGCAGTACTTC.

J is TRBJ1-2 and V is TRBV5-1; 9 nucleotides line up with TRBD1. Germline V gene data show CDR1 as SGHRS and CDR2 as YFSETQ. This CDR3 has 15 residues. V lost 0 bases, J lost 1 base, and 1 base stayed unmatched. For the CDR3, the DNA is TGCGCCAGCAGCTTGGGGACAGGGGTTAACTATGGCTACACCTTC. It is translated as CASSLGTGVNYGYTF. Complete variable domain (other parts from reference TRBV5-1 and TRBJ1-2): KAGVTQTPRYLIKTRGQQVTLSCSPISGHRSVSWYQQTPGQGLQFLFEYFSETQRNKGNFPGRFSGRQFSNSRSEMNVSTLELGDSALYLCASSLGTGVNYGYTFGSGTRLTVV.

The V call is TRBV7-2, the J call TRBJ2-3, with D possibly being TRBD2 (6 bases). Looked up from germline, CDR1 is SGHTA and CDR2 is FQGNSA. The CDR3 has 14 residues. Trimming shortened V by 9 bases and J by 0 bases, and 13 bases separated the two germline ends. In DNA form, the CDR3 reads TGTGCCAGTAAAACCGGGACTAGCACAGATACGCAGTATTTT. Residues: CASKTGTSTDTQYF.

The CDR3 nucleotides are TGTGCCAGTAGTATCGGGCTAGCGGGAAGGCGGGCCGGGGAGCTGTTTTTT. It is translated as CASSIGLAGRRAGELFF. The chain uses TRBV19 and TRBJ2-2; TRBD2 matches at 9 bases. The CDR3 loop spans 17 amino acids. Unmatched junction bases numbered 11, after V lost 3 bases and J lost 6 bases. Per the germline V gene, CDR1 is LNHDA and CDR2 is SQIVND (reference sequence).

The chain couples TRBV7-2 to TRBJ1-2; a weak D match, TRBD1 (6 bases). V gave up 6 bases and J gave up 4 bases, with 24 bases separating them. The germline V gene has CDR1 SGHTA and CDR2 FQGNSA. The CDR3 is 17 amino acids. In DNA form, the CDR3 reads TGTGCCAGCAGGCGAGGTCGACAGGCCAACTTGGGCTATGGCTACACCTTC. This encodes CASRRGRQANLGYGYTF. Full variable domain (outside the CDR3, taken from reference TRBV7-2 and TRBJ1-2): GAGVSQSPSNKVTEKGKDVELRCDPISGHTALYWYRQSLGQGLEFLIYFQGNSAPDKSGLPSDRFSAERTGGSVSTLTIQRTQQEDSAVYLCASRRGRQANLGYGYTFGSGTRLTVV.

The chain links TRBV20-1 to TRBJ1-5; no firm D call. This CDR3 is 11 amino acids long. Trimming left V 3 bases short and J 5 bases short, with 5 bases between. Germline loops: CDR1 DFQATT, CDR2 SNEGSKA (reference sequence). The CDR3 sequence is CSASQDQPQHF. The CDR3 DNA sequence: TGCAGTGCTAGTCAGGATCAGCCCCAGCATTTT.

The V call is TRBV2, the J call TRBJ1-3, with 7 bases matching TRBD1. This CDR3 region has 17 residues. Germline V CDR1 and CDR2: SNHLY, FYNNEI. V lost 11 bases and J lost 0; bases outside the gene matches: 16. CDR3: CAGAGQYPPSSGNTIYF. Here the CDR3 DNA reads TGTGCCGGCGCGGGACAGTACCCCCCTAGCTCTGGAAACACCATATATTTT.

The V and J genes are TRBV19 and TRBJ2-1; D gene unclear. With 3 bases removed from V and 9 bases from J, the gap between germline ends came to 9 bases. This CDR3 comprises 12 residues. Per germline, CDR1 LNHDA and CDR2 SQIVND (reference sequence). CDR3 nucleotides: TGTGCCAGTAGTATCCCCTTCCGTGAGCAGTTCTTC. Translating gives CASSIPFREQFF. Drawing the rest from reference TRBV19 and TRBJ2-1, the complete variable domain is DGGITQSPKYLFRKEGQNVTLSCEQNLNHDAMYWYRQDPGQGLRLIYYSQIVNDFQKGDIAEGYSVSREKKESFPLTVTSAQKNPTAFYLCASSIPFREQFFGPGTRLTVL.

This chain uses TRBV2 with TRBJ1-6, with D possibly TRBD1 on 5 matching bases. CDR1 and CDR2 from the germline V gene are SNHLY and FYNNEI. This CDR3 region has 16 residues. Trimming stripped 6 bases from V and 8 bases from J, with 20 bases between. CDR3 nucleotides: TGTGCCAGCAGGGTGTCCTTTCGCAGGGTTGATTCACCCCTCCACTTT. The encoded protein is CASRVSFRRVDSPLHF.

The chain combines TRBV2 with TRBJ1-1, with 8 bases that match TRBD1. This CDR3 has 15 amino acids. CDR1 is SNHLY, CDR2 FYNNEI, per germline. The J segment lost 4 bases and the V segment lost 0 bases, leaving 4 bases of the junction unmatched. The CDR3 bases are TGTGCCAGCAGTGAAGCTAGGACAGGGATCACTGAAGCTTTCTTT. Translating gives CASSEARTGITEAFF.

The rearrangement uses TRBV30 and TRBJ2-2; 7 bases match TRBD1. The V segment lost 4 bases and the J segment 5 bases; nucleotides outside the gene matches: 4. The CDR3 consists of 13 residues. Germline CDR1 reads GTSNPN; CDR2 reads SVGIG (reference sequence). CDR3 protein: CAWTRGRTGELFF. CDR3 bases: TGTGCCTGGACGAGGGGGCGGACCGGGGAGCTGTTTTTT.

The V gene is TRBV29-1, the J gene TRBJ2-3; TRBD2 matches at 7 bases. This CDR3 has 12 residues. V was pared by 6 bases and J by 6 bases, with 6 bases of the junction left unmatched. Germline CDR1 and CDR2: SQVTM and ANQGSEA. CDR3 loop: CSVKAGTDTQYF. The CDR3 DNA is TGCAGCGTAAAAGCGGGGACTGATACGCAGTATTTT.

The chain recombines TRBV19 with TRBJ1-1, with D possibly matching TRBD1 (6 bases). Germline CDR1 is LNHDA and CDR2 is SQIVND (reference sequence). Trimming cost V 3 bases and J 6 bases, with 11 bases left between them. The CDR3 is 13 residues long. DNA for the CDR3: TGTGCCAGTAGTATCCAGACAGGTGCTGAAGCTTTCTTT. This gives the protein CASSIQTGAEAFF.

V gene TRBV6-1 combines with J gene TRBJ1-2; 7 nucleotides line up with TRBD1. Looked up from germline, CDR1 is MNHNS and CDR2 is SASEGT. The CDR3 contains 14 residues. V gave up 6 bases and J gave up 3 bases; unmatched junction bases: 7. CDR3 in DNA: TGTGCCAGCAGCCTAGGGGGCAACTACTATGGCTACACCTTC. Its protein is CASSLGGNYYGYTF.

The chain links TRBV11-2 to TRBJ2-3, with TRBD2 identical over 8 bases. With V trimmed by 5 bases and J by 5 bases, 15 bases remained unmatched. The CDR3 totals 17 residues. Germline V gives CDR1 SGHAT, CDR2 FQNNGV. CDR3: CASSKKRAGGPGDTQYF. The CDR3 nucleotides are TGTGCCAGCAGCAAAAAAAGGGCGGGGGGTCCGGGAGATACGCAGTATTTT.

The genes are TRBV10-3 and TRBJ1-5; D uncertain. Germline V gene sequence: CDR1 ENHRY, CDR2 SYGVKD. Trimming left V 0 bases short and J 7 bases short, with 10 bases between. The CDR3 loop spans 14 amino acids. Written as DNA, the CDR3 is TGTGCCATCAGTGAGTCGTCGGGTTACCAGCCCCAGCATTTT. Translating it yields CAISESSGYQPQHF.

The rearrangement links TRBV6-5 to TRBJ1-5, with 9 bases lining up with TRBD1. The CDR3 has 15 amino acids. Germline-derived CDR1 and CDR2 are MNHEY and SVGAGI. V was pared by 6 bases and J by 3 bases, with 6 bases of the junction left unmatched. CDR3 in amino acids: CASSPDRGHNQPQHF. The CDR3 nucleotides are TGTGCCAGCAGCCCGGACAGGGGCCACAATCAGCCCCAGCATTTT.

This chain links TRBV30 with TRBJ2-2, with TRBD2 matching over 10 bases. Germline CDR1 GTSNPN, CDR2 SVGIG (reference sequence). CDR3 length: 17 residues. J was trimmed by 4 bases and V by 2 bases; bases with no gene match: 10. DNA of the CDR3: TGTGCCTGGAGTTATCCGGGACTAGCGCCGATCACCGGGGAGCTGTTTTTT. It yields the protein CAWSYPGLAPITGELFF.

The chain recombines TRBV30 with TRBJ1-4, with D maybe TRBD1 (5 bases). CDR3 length: 13 amino acids. Germline values: CDR1 GTSNPN, CDR2 SVGIG (reference sequence). With 6 bases removed from V and 3 bases from J, the gap between germline ends came to 11 bases. CDR3 nucleotides: TGTGCCTGTGGGGCCTGGGCTAATGAAAAACTGTTTTTT. Its translation is CACGAWANEKLFF.

J is TRBJ1-2 and V is TRBV27, with 10 bases aligning to TRBD1. V lost 6 bases, J lost 0 bases, and 1 base stayed unmatched. The CDR3 consists of 14 residues. Germline assignment: CDR1 MNHEY and CDR2 SMNVEV (reference sequence). CDR3 bases: TGTGCCAGCAGGACAGGGGGCGCTAACTATGGCTACACCTTC. Its translation is CASRTGGANYGYTF.

CDR3: CASGETGANSPLHF. The CDR3 region has the DNA TGTGCCAGCGGAGAGACAGGGGCAAATTCACCCCTCCACTTT. V and J are TRBV18 and TRBJ1-6; 8 bases are a match to TRBD1. From germline, CDR1 is KGHSH and CDR2 LQKENI. The length of the CDR3 is 14 residues. J was trimmed by 7 bases and V by 8 bases; bases with no gene match: 7.

The chain couples TRBV5-1 to TRBJ1-1; 7 positions match TRBD1. Germline trimming cut 1 base from V and 0 bases from J; bases unmatched to any gene: 3. Germline CDR1 is SGHRS and CDR2 is YFSETQ. The CDR3 runs to 15 residues. The CDR3 DNA sequence: TGCGCCAGCAGCTTGACAGGGGCCGTGAACACTGAAGCTTTCTTT. It yields the protein CASSLTGAVNTEAFF. Full variable domain (outside the CDR3, taken from reference TRBV5-1 and TRBJ1-1): KAGVTQTPRYLIKTRGQQVTLSCSPISGHRSVSWYQQTPGQGLQFLFEYFSETQRNKGNFPGRFSGRQFSNSRSEMNVSTLELGDSALYLCASSLTGAVNTEAFFGQGTRLTVV.

V usage is TRBV28 and J usage is TRBJ2-5; TRBD1 aligns across 9 bases. CDR3 length: 15 residues. V trimming: 8 bases; J trimming: 6 bases; junction bases outside the gene matches: 13. The germline gives CDR1 MDHEN, CDR2 SYDVKM. This CDR3 reads CASRPRDRVLKTQYF. The DNA of the CDR3 is TGTGCCAGCCGACCCCGGGACAGGGTATTAAAGACCCAGTACTTC.